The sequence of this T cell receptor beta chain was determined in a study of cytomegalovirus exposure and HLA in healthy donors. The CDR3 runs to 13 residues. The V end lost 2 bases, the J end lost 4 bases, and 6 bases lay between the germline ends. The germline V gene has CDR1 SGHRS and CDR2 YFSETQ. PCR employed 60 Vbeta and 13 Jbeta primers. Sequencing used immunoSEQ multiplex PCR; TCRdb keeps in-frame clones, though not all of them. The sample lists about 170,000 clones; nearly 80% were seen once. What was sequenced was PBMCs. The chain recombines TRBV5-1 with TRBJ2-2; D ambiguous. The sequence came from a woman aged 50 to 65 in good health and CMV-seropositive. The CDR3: CASSFRLTGELFF. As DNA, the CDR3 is TGCGCCAGCAGCTTTCGACTCACCGGGGAGCTGTTTTTT.